The T cell receptor beta chain under discussion was sequenced for a study of identical twins. Study-level points and caveats: Conclusions were drawn cross-sectionally by statistical analysis, without following the same donors. For zero-insertion analyses, partial confounding could come from invariant MAIT and iNKT cells.

Regarding this clonotype: The antigen remains unidentified.

MiXCR, run by TCRdb on the 5' RACE reads, gives a single entry per CDR3 protein. The sample shows approximately 220,000 distinct CDR3 sequences, approximately 8% of them seen only once. With 3 bases clipped from V and 7 bases from J, the junction kept 4 bases outside the gene matches. The CDR3 spans 15 residues. Germline lookup yields CDR1 SGHVS and CDR2 FQNEAQ. The same data also went into a second study, on yellow fever vaccine responses in identical twins.

The sequence came from a woman between 18 and 29 years old in good health. V and J are TRBV7-8 and TRBJ2-1; TRBD2 matches 12 bases. The sample consisted of CD8+ T cells sorted from blood. CDR3 region: CASSLTSGSGNEQFF. CDR3 nucleotides: TGTGCCAGCAGCTTGACTAGCGGGAGTGGGAATGAGCAGTTCTTC.